This T cell receptor beta chain was recorded in a study of control samples from healthy donors and cancer patients. Profiled with immunoSEQ multiplex PCR; TCRdb holds only in-frame clones, not every one. The specimen's table records fewer than 200,000 clones. Trimming shortened V by 1 base and J by 1 base, and 7 bases separated the two germline ends. CDR1 and CDR2 from the germline V gene are SEHNR and FQNEAQ (reference sequence). CDR3 length: 14 residues. The sample comprised blood. The receptor was isolated from a young woman in good health. The rearrangement uses TRBV7-9 and TRBJ1-1; D remains ambiguous. The CDR3 DNA follows: TGTGCCAGCAGCTTAGTATCGCAGAACACTGAAGCTTTCTTT. It yields the protein CASSLVSQNTEAFF.